Listed here are 12 T cell receptor beta chains from one sample, sequenced in a study of T cells in Graves' hyperthyroidism and ophthalmopathy. RNA transcripts were the template for amplifying TCR beta CDR3 regions. HTBI primers were employed in a first-round RT-PCR of the TCR CDR3. TCRdb reprocessed the multiplex PCR reads via MiXCR and lists one record per CDR3 protein. The sample has almost 500,000 distinct CDR3 sequences, about 20% seen once; the top ten hold under 55%. The specimen was blood. These receptors were collected from a woman aged 70 to 79 with Graves' ophthalmopathy.

This clonotype was observed many times. V and J are TRBV12-3 or TRBV12-4 and TRBJ2-1; tentative D call: TRBD1 (6 bases). The CDR3 runs 12 residues. V was cut by 5 bases and J by 7 bases, with 9 bases left in between. CDR3 DNA sequence: TGTGCCAGCAGTCCAGGGGTAAATGAGCAGTTCTTC. As protein: CASSPGVNEQFF.

The table lists this clonotype with a count of one. V gene TRBV29-1 combines with J gene TRBJ2-7; 8 bases map to TRBD1. This CDR3 contains 11 residues. After removal of 6 bases from V and 6 bases from J, the junction contained 4 bases not matched to a gene. Germline V gives CDR1 SQVTM, CDR2 ANQGSEA. CDR3 residues: CSVRQGSEQYF. DNA for the CDR3: TGCAGCGTACGACAGGGGTCCGAGCAGTACTTC.

In regard to this clonotype: A much bigger clone sits one base away, suggesting this may be a read error. The chain uses TRBV11-2 and TRBJ2-6, with D possibly matching TRBD1 (5 bases). Germline loops: CDR1 SGHAT, CDR2 FQNNGV. The CDR3 length is 15 residues. CDR3 nucleotides: TGTGCCAGCAGCTTAGCCAGCTCTGGGGCCAACGTCCTGCCTTTC. Amino acids: CASSLASSGANVLPF.

V gene TRBV5-1 combines with J gene TRBJ2-1; tentatively, D is TRBD2 (5 bases). Germline lookup yields CDR1 SGHRS and CDR2 YFSETQ. The CDR3 extends over 14 amino acids. The V end lost 0 bases, the J end lost 4 bases, and 8 bases lay between the germline ends. This CDR3 is CASSLGIAYNEQFF. DNA of the CDR3: TGCGCCAGCAGCTTGGGAATAGCGTACAATGAGCAGTTCTTC.

This clonotype was recorded at least ten times. The chain has TRBV12-3 or TRBV12-4 and TRBJ1-2; D is unclear. V lost 7 bases to trimming and J lost 1 base, with 7 bases between them. The CDR3 sequence is 12 residues long. The CDR3 DNA reads as TGTGCCAGCATCTATCATAACTATGGCTACACCTTC. It translates to CASIYHNYGYTF.

This chain joins TRBV12-5 and TRBJ1-1; D remains unclear. Germline CDR1 and CDR2: LGHNT and FRNRAP. The CDR3 has 10 amino acids. The germline V and J ends were trimmed by 10 bases and 3 bases, with 6 bases remaining between them. The CDR3 coding sequence is TGTGCTACTTCTTACACTGAAGCTTTCTTT. Its translation is CATSYTEAFF.

V gene TRBV12-3 or TRBV12-4 combines with J gene TRBJ2-1; 11 bases are a match to TRBD2. The CDR3 is 16 residues long. The J segment lost 7 bases and the V segment lost 1 base, leaving 6 bases of the junction unmatched. The CDR3: CASSLGLAGFRNEQFF. The CDR3 DNA reads as TGTGCCAGCAGTTTAGGACTAGCGGGATTTAGGAATGAGCAGTTCTTC.

In its sample, this clonotype was seen many times. This chain links TRBV12-3 or TRBV12-4 with TRBJ1-4; no firm D call. This CDR3 region has 13 residues. The V gene lost 3 bases and the J gene lost 8 bases, with 10 bases spanning the gap. In DNA form, the CDR3 reads TGTGCCAGCAGTTTCGCCCGAAGGGAAAAACTGTTTTTT. It specifies CASSFARREKLFF.

This clonotype showed up many times. The CDR3 spells CASSQRLRRTDTQYF. CDR3 in DNA: TGTGCCAGCAGCCAAAGGCTGCGGCGTACAGATACGCAGTATTTT. This chain joins TRBV11-2 and TRBJ2-3; D unclear. The CDR3 has 15 amino acids. V lost 5 bases, J lost 3 bases, and 15 bases lay in between. Germline V gene sequence: CDR1 SGHAT, CDR2 FQNNGV.

This chain connects TRBV11-2 to TRBJ2-1; perhaps TRBD2 as D (5 bases). Trimming took 9 bases from V and 4 from J, leaving 16 bases between them. The CDR3 contains 14 residues. Germline V CDR1 and CDR2: SGHAT, FQNNGV. The DNA for the CDR3 is TGTGCCAGTCAAGGTCCCGGGAAATACAATGAGCAGTTCTTC. The encoded protein is CASQGPGKYNEQFF.

The chain recombines TRBV19 with TRBJ2-1; TRBD2 aligns across 12 bases. The CDR3 totals 15 residues. V lost 1 base, J lost 10 bases, and 5 bases stayed unmatched. Germline V gene data show CDR1 as LNHDA and CDR2 as SQIVND (reference sequence). CDR3 sequence (DNA): TGTGCCAGTAGTATAGGACTAGCGGGAGTCAGCGAGCAGTTCTTC. The encoded protein is CASSIGLAGVSEQFF.

This clonotype was detected a few times. The chain couples TRBV5-1 to TRBJ2-2; D perhaps matches TRBD2 (6 bases). The CDR3 is 14 residues long. V lost 0 bases, J lost 9 bases, and 12 bases lay in between. Per the germline V gene, CDR1 is SGHRS and CDR2 is YFSETQ. In nucleotides, the CDR3 is TGCGCCAGCAGCTTGGACGGGGGTGGCCGGGAGCTGTTTTTT. Its protein product is CASSLDGGGRELFF.